This T cell receptor (beta chain) was recorded in a study of T cells in Graves' hyperthyroidism and ophthalmopathy. Study-level results: Researchers report that a 13 V-J model separated ophthalmopathy from stable hyperthyroidism.

Under 3 months was the duration of disease in ophthalmopathy patients, who also had a Clinical Activity Score of at least 3 and a NOSPECS grade of at least 4. Not enrolled were patients with uncontrolled infection, other autoimmune disease, pregnancy or lactation. The source material, RNA transcripts, was used to amplify TCR beta CDR3 regions. HTBI primers were employed in a first-round RT-PCR of the TCR CDR3. TCRdb recomputed calls from the multiplex PCR reads with MiXCR, one row per CDR3 protein. The sample carries about 250,000 distinct CDR3 sequences, about 24% recorded once. The length of the CDR3 is 15 residues. CDR1 and CDR2 (germline): SGHTA, FQGNSA. Losses at the gene ends were 2 bases for V and 3 bases for J; bases not matched to a gene: 6. This clonotype was detected many times. The antigen is unknown.

The TCR was taken from a woman aged 40 to 50 with Graves' ophthalmopathy. Material: blood. J is TRBJ2-7 and V is TRBV7-2, with 8 bases aligning to TRBD2. The CDR3, as DNA: TGTGCCAGCAGCTTAAGCGGGAGTCTCGGCTACGAGCAGTACTTC. Its protein product is CASSLSGSLGYEQYF.